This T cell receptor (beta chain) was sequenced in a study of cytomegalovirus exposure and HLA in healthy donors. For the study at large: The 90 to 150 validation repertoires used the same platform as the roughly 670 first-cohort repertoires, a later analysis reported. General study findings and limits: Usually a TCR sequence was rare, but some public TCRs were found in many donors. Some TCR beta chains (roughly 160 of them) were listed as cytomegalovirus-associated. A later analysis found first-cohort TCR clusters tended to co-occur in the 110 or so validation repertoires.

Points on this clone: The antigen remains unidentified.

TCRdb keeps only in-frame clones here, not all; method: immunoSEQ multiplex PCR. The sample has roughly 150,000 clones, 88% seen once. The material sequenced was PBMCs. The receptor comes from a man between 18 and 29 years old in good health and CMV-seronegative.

CDR3 DNA: TGTGCCAGCAGGACAGGGGGTAGCAATCAGCCCCAGCATTTT. The encoded protein is CASRTGGSNQPQHF. The rearrangement joins TRBV6-5 to TRBJ1-5, with 9 bases lining up with TRBD1. Germline V CDR1 and CDR2: MNHEY, SVGAGI. The CDR3 consists of 14 residues. After removal of 6 bases from V and 0 bases from J, the junction contained 0 bases not matched to a gene.